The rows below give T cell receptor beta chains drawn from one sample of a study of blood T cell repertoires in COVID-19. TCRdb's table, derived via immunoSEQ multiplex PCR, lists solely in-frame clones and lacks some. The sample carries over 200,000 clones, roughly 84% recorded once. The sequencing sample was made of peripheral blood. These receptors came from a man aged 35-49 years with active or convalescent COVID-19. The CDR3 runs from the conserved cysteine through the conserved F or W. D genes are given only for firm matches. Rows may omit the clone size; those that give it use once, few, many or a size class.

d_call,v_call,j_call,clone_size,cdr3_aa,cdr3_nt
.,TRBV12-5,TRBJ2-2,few,CASGLVYRANTGELFF,TGTGCTAGTGGTTTGGTATACAGGGCGAACACCGGGGAGCTGTTTTTT
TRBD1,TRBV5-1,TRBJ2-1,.,CASSPSRDSSYNEQFF,TGCGCCAGCAGTCCGAGCCGGGACAGCAGCTACAATGAGCAGTTCTTC
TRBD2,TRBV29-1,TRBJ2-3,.,CSATLAGATDTQYF,TGCAGCGCCACACTAGCGGGAGCGACAGATACGCAGTATTTT
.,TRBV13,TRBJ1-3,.,CASSSTSLGIGNTIYF,TGTGCCAGCAGCTCGACAAGCCTCGGAATAGGAAACACCATATATTTT
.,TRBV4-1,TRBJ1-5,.,CASSRVSGARQPQHF,TGCGCCAGCAGCCGGGTGTCAGGGGCACGACAGCCCCAGCATTTT
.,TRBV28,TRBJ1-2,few,CASTSPWGVNYGYTF,TGTGCCAGCACCTCCCCCTGGGGGGTGAACTATGGCTACACCTTC
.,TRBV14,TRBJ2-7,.,CASSQTQYTEQYF,TGTGCCAGCAGCCAAACACAGTACACCGAGCAGTACTTC
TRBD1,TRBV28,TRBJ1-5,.,CASSPRTGGEDQPQHF,TGTGCCAGCAGTCCCCGGACAGGGGGCGAGGATCAGCCCCAGCATTTT
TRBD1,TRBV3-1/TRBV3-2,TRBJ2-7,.,CASSPGQGRLYEQYF,TGTGCCAGCAGCCCGGGACAGGGGAGACTTTACGAGCAGTACTTC
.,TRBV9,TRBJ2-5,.,CASTDRLGGTQYF,TGTGCCAGCACCGATCGGCTCGGGGGGACCCAGTACTTC
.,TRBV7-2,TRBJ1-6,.,CASSQHLGGNSPLHF,TGTGCCAGCAGCCAGCACCTGGGGGGTAATTCACCCCTCCACTTT
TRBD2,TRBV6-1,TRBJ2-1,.,CASSEALSGSNNEQFF,TGTGCCAGCAGTGAAGCGCTTAGCGGGAGCAACAATGAGCAGTTCTTC
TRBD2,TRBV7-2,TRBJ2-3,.,CASSLRGTLAGRGTDTQYF,TGTGCCAGCAGCTTACGCGGAACCTTAGCGGGGAGGGGCACAGATACGCAGTATTTT
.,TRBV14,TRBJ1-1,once,CASSHRGFTEAFF,TGTGCCAGCAGCCATAGAGGATTCACTGAAGCTTTCTTT
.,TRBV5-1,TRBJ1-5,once,CASSNDGDQPQHF,TGCGCCAGCAGCAACGACGGGGATCAGCCCCAGCATTTT
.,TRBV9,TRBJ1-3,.,CASSAGTGNTIYF,TGTGCCAGCAGCGCAGGGACAGGAAACACCATATATTTT
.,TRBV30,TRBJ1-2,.,CAWSVGVGYTF,TGTGCCTGGAGTGTCGGGGTCGGCTACACCTTC
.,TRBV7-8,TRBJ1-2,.,CASSLRLDWVGYGYTF,TGTGCCAGCAGCTTAAGATTGGACTGGGTAGGCTATGGCTACACCTTC
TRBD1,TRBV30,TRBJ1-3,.,CAWSALPGTGGTEGNTIYF,TGTGCCTGGAGTGCCTTACCCGGGACAGGGGGTACAGAAGGAAACACCATATATTTT
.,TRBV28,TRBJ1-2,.,CAIRGGGAYGYTF,TGTGCCATCCGGGGCGGCGGGGCCTATGGCTACACCTTC
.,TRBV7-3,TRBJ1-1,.,CASSPSGQKNTEAFF,TGTGCCAGCAGCCCGAGCGGACAGAAGAACACTGAAGCTTTCTTT
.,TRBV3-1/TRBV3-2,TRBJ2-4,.,CASSHPGDIDIQYF,TGTGCCAGCAGCCATCCAGGGGATATAGACATTCAGTACTTC
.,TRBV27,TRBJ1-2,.,CASSLRGMGGYTF,TGTGCCAGCAGTTTAAGGGGCATGGGCGGCTACACCTTC
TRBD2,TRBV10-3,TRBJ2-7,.,CAISGGTSGATYEQYF,TGTGCCATCAGTGGTGGGACTAGCGGGGCAACCTACGAGCAGTACTTC
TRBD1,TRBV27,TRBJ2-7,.,CASSLSTGGGYEQYF,TGTGCCAGCAGTTTATCAACAGGGGGAGGCTACGAGCAGTACTTC
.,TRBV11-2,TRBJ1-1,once,CASSLAGQGGTEAFF,TGTGCCAGCAGCTTAGCCGGTCAAGGGGGCACTGAAGCTTTCTTT
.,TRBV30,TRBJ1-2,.,CAWSSQGYTF,TGTGCCTGGAGTTCCCAAGGCTACACCTTC
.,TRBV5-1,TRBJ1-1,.,CASSLALRALSADTEAFF,TGCGCCAGCAGCTTGGCCCTCAGAGCGCTGAGTGCTGACACTGAAGCTTTCTTT
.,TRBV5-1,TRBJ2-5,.,CASSQDRIQETQYF,TGCGCCAGCAGCCAAGACAGAATCCAAGAGACCCAGTACTTC
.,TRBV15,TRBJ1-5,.,CATSSLNQPQHF,TGTGCCACCAGCAGCCTCAATCAGCCCCAGCATTTT
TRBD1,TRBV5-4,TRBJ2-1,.,CASSIAGTGYNEQFF,TGTGCCAGCAGCATTGCCGGGACAGGCTACAATGAGCAGTTCTTC
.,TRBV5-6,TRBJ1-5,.,CASSFWTVDQPQHF,TGTGCCAGCAGCTTTTGGACAGTTGATCAGCCCCAGCATTTT
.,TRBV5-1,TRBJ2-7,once,CASSSRAGEGVEQYF,TGCGCCAGCAGCTCGAGAGCAGGGGAGGGAGTCGAGCAGTACTTC
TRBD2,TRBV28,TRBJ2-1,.,CASSLNSGSAVDEQFF,TGTGCCAGCAGTTTAAATAGCGGGAGTGCGGTCGATGAGCAGTTCTTC
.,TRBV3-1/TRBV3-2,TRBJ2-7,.,CASSQGPRRLTYEQYF,TGTGCCAGCAGCCAAGGCCCCCGGCGGCTAACCTACGAGCAGTACTTC
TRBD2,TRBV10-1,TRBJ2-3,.,CASSSGLAGERDTQYF,TGCGCCAGCAGTTCAGGACTAGCGGGGGAAAGAGATACGCAGTATTTT
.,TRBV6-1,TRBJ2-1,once,CASSEGHLTYNEQFF,TGTGCCAGCAGTGAAGGACACCTGACGTACAATGAGCAGTTCTTC
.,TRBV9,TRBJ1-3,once,CASSVASPPSGNTIYF,TGTGCCAGCAGCGTAGCCAGTCCGCCCTCTGGAAACACCATATATTTT
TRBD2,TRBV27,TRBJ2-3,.,CASSYTGGADTQYF,TGTGCCAGCAGTTATACGGGAGGCGCAGATACGCAGTATTTT
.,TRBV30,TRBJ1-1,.,CAWSWGLNTEAFF,TGTGCCTGGAGTTGGGGCTTGAACACTGAAGCTTTCTTT
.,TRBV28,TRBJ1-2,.,CASGLPSIYGYTF,TGTGCCAGCGGGCTCCCCTCGATCTATGGCTACACCTTC
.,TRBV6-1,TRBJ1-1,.,CASSEGYSGRMAFF,TGTGCCAGCAGTGAAGGTTATTCGGGTCGAATGGCTTTCTTT
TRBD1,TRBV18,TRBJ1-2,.,CASSPSEGAGGYTF,TGTGCCAGCTCACCATCGGAGGGGGCCGGGGGCTACACCTTC
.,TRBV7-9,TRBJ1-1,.,CASSGHKRLNTEAFF,TGTGCCAGCAGCGGTCATAAGCGGTTGAACACTGAAGCTTTCTTT
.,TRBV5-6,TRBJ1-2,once,CASSPSQGSYGYTF,TGTGCCAGCAGCCCGTCGCAGGGATCCTATGGCTACACCTTC
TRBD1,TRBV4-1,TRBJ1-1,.,CASSQDWQGATEAFF,TGCGCCAGCAGCCAAGATTGGCAGGGGGCGACTGAAGCTTTCTTT
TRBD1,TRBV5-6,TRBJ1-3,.,CASSFMTGDRSGNTIYF,TGTGCCAGCAGCTTCATGACAGGGGATCGCTCTGGAAACACCATATATTTT
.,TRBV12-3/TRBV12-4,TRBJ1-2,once,CASSRQSGYGYTF,TGTGCCAGCAGTCGACAGTCTGGTTATGGCTACACCTTC
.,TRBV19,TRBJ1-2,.,CASDSSGAYGYTF,TGTGCCAGTGACAGCTCAGGGGCCTATGGCTACACCTTC
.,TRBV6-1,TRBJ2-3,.,CASSEAELLRTDTQYF,TGTGCCAGCAGTGAAGCGGAGTTACTACGCACAGATACGCAGTATTTT
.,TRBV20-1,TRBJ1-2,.,CSASSSVTF,TGCAGTGCTAGTAGCTCGGTGACCTTC
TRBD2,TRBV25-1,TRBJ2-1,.,CASSEWAGGSYNEQFF,TGTGCCAGCAGTGAATGGGCGGGGGGGTCCTACAATGAGCAGTTCTTC
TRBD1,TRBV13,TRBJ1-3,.,CASSATGGTIYF,TGTGCCAGCAGCGCAACAGGGGGGACCATATATTTT
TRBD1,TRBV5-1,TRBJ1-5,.,CASSPSGQGQPQHF,TGCGCCAGCAGCCCATCAGGACAGGGCCAGCCCCAGCATTTT
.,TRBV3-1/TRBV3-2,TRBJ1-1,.,CASSQDLRPDEAFF,TGTGCCAGCAGCCAAGATTTGCGCCCCGATGAAGCTTTCTTT
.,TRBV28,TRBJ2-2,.,CASSPTGTGELFF,TGTGCCAGCAGTCCCACGGGTACCGGGGAGCTGTTTTTT
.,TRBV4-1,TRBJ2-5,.,CASSQDVGHQETQYF,TGCGCCAGCAGCCAAGATGTGGGGCACCAAGAGACCCAGTACTTC
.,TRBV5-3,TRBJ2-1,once,CARNLGGEQFF,TGTGCCAGAAATCTGGGGGGTGAGCAGTTCTTC
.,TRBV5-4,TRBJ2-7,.,CASSLQFTEQYF,TGTGCCAGCAGCTTGCAGTTTACCGAGCAGTACTTC
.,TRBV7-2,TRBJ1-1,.,CASSSGRTEAFF,TGTGCCAGCAGTTCGGGGAGGACTGAAGCTTTCTTT